The 15 T cell receptor beta chains below were found in one sample sequenced in a study of control samples from healthy donors and cancer patients. The method was immunoSEQ multiplex PCR; TCRdb's version includes in-frame clones alone and lacks a portion of them. The table lists approximately 50,000 clones, just over 90% of them singletons, with around 0.78% in the top ten. The sample was PBMCs. These receptors all stem from a man between 25 and 39 years old with colorectal cancer.

J is TRBJ2-3 and V is TRBV5-1; D not resolved. The germline V and J ends were trimmed by 0 bases and 1 base, with 3 bases remaining between them. The CDR3 has 13 residues. Germline loops: CDR1 SGHRS, CDR2 YFSETQ. As DNA, the CDR3 is TGCGCCAGCAGCTTGGGAGGCACAGATACGCAGTATTTT. Its translation is CASSLGGTDTQYF.

The chain recombines TRBV4-2 with TRBJ2-2; no reliable D call. Per germline, CDR1 LGHNA and CDR2 YNFKEQ. This CDR3 is 15 amino acids long. Trimming pared 3 bases from V and 2 bases from J, leaving 10 bases between. CDR3 region: CASSQDPLNTGELFF. The CDR3 DNA sequence: TGTGCCAGCAGCCAGGACCCACTTAACACCGGGGAGCTGTTTTTT.

The genes are TRBV3-1 (or the pseudogene TRBV3-2) and TRBJ1-1, with D possibly TRBD1 on 5 matching bases. V lost 0 bases and J lost 1, with 9 bases in between. This CDR3 is 15 amino acids long. From germline, CDR1 is LGHDT and CDR2 YNNKEL (reference sequence). CDR3 protein: CASSQDGTSNTEAFF. The DNA of the CDR3 is TGTGCCAGCAGCCAAGATGGGACTTCGAACACTGAAGCTTTCTTT.

Concerning this clone: At one end the junction does not follow the germline gene, possibly because of a read error. V gene TRBV5-8 combines with J gene TRBJ1-3; no firm D call. From germline, CDR1 is SGHTS and CDR2 YDEGEE. The CDR3 runs to 12 residues. The CDR3 sequence: CASSPGGNTIYF. As DNA, the CDR3 is TGTGCTAGCAGCCCCGGCGGAAACACCATATATTTT.

The chain joins TRBV3-1 (or the pseudogene TRBV3-2) to TRBJ2-1; TRBD2 matches 8 bases. Germline CDR1 reads LGHDT; CDR2 reads YNNKEL (reference sequence). J lost 4 bases, V lost 0 bases, and 5 bases had no gene match. The CDR3 extends over 16 amino acids. The CDR3 sequence is CASSQEAAGVYNEQFF. The CDR3 nucleotides read TGTGCCAGCAGCCAAGAAGCAGCGGGGGTATACAATGAGCAGTTCTTC.

DNA of the CDR3: TGCAGTGCTAGTATCAGGGGTTCCTCTGGGGCCAACGTCCTGACTTTC. Translation: CSASIRGSSGANVLTF. The gene calls are TRBV20-1 and TRBJ2-6, with D possibly being TRBD1 (6 bases). The V end was cut by 3 bases, the J end by 0 bases, with 12 bases between. The germline CDR1 and CDR2 sequences are DFQATT and SNEGSKA (reference sequence). CDR3 length: 16 amino acids.

This chain connects TRBV2 to TRBJ2-1; 7 nucleotides line up with TRBD2. The V gene's germline CDR1 is SNHLY and CDR2 FYNNEI. This CDR3 spans 16 amino acids. The J segment lost 4 bases and the V segment lost 4 bases, leaving 10 bases of the junction unmatched. Written as DNA, the CDR3 is TGTGCCAGCAGTGCGGGAGGAGCGGGGCTTTACAATGAGCAGTTCTTC. This translates into CASSAGGAGLYNEQFF. Based on the CDR3 plus reference TRBV2 and TRBJ2-1, the full variable domain is EPEVTQTPSHQVTQMGQEVILRCVPISNHLYFYWYRQILGQKVEFLVSFYNNEISEKSEIFDDQFSVERPDGSNFTLKIRSTKLEDSAMYFCASSAGGAGLYNEQFFGPGTRLTVL.

The rearrangement uses TRBV4-2 and TRBJ2-3; perhaps D is TRBD1 or TRBD2 (5 bases each). The CDR3 is made up of 16 amino acids. Germline CDR1 reads LGHNA; CDR2 reads YNFKEQ. Trimming removed 3 bases at V and 3 bases at J, with 16 bases between. The CDR3 reads CASSQGEGVGTDTQYF. Here the CDR3 DNA reads TGTGCCAGCAGCCAGGGGGAAGGGGTAGGAACAGATACGCAGTATTTT.

This chain joins TRBV11-2 and TRBJ2-6, with D hard to call. Trimming removed 5 bases from V and 10 bases from J, with 21 bases in between. Germline V CDR1 and CDR2: SGHAT, FQNNGV. The CDR3 totals 16 residues. CDR3 loop: CASSVLSAATRNVLTF. The DNA for the CDR3 is TGTGCCAGCAGCGTCCTGTCGGCAGCTACCCGAAACGTCCTGACTTTC.

The chain employs TRBV19 and TRBJ1-2; 7 bases align to TRBD1. Looked up from germline, CDR1 is LNHDA and CDR2 is SQIVND (reference sequence). The CDR3 spans 12 residues. V lost 7 bases to trimming and J lost 3 bases; unmatched junction nucleotides: 2. The CDR3 sequence is CASMDRHYGYTF. The CDR3 DNA follows: TGTGCCAGTATGGACAGGCACTATGGCTACACCTTC.

The CDR3 loop is CASRPAGPSKPNEQFF. The CDR3, as DNA: TGTGCCAGCAGGCCTGCCGGGCCCTCTAAGCCCAATGAGCAGTTCTTC. This rearrangement joins TRBV7-8 to TRBJ2-1; D unclear. The V and J ends lost 6 bases and 6 bases respectively, with 21 bases between them. The CDR3 sequence is 16 residues long. Germline lookup yields CDR1 SGHVS and CDR2 FQNEAQ.

The chain recombines TRBV25-1 with TRBJ1-5; TRBD1 matches 9 bases. J lost 5 bases, V lost 8 bases, and 4 bases had no gene match. Germline CDR1 reads MGHDK; CDR2 reads SYGVNS. The CDR3 is made up of 13 amino acids. The CDR3 sequence: CASSGQGHQPQHF. In DNA form, the CDR3 reads TGTGCCAGCTCCGGACAGGGGCATCAGCCCCAGCATTTT.

The rearrangement links TRBV7-2 to TRBJ1-3, with 7 positions matching TRBD1. This CDR3 region has 17 residues. V trimming: 3 bases; J trimming: 9 bases; junction bases outside the gene matches: 17. Germline V lookup: CDR1 SGHTA, CDR2 FQGNSA. DNA for the CDR3: TGTGCCAGCAGCTTCCCCATGGGGACAGTCCGTTCAAGCACCATATATTTT. Translation: CASSFPMGTVRSSTIYF.

The chain links TRBV3-1 (or the pseudogene TRBV3-2) to TRBJ1-1, with TRBD1 matching over 9 bases. CDR1 and CDR2 (germline): LGHDT, YNNKEL (reference sequence). CDR3 length equals 16 residues. After removal of 1 base from V and 1 base from J, the junction contained 4 bases not matched to a gene. CDR3 in amino acids: CASSQGLQGANTEAFF. The CDR3 DNA is TGTGCCAGCAGCCAAGGCCTACAGGGGGCGAACACTGAAGCTTTCTTT.

The CDR3 sequence: CATSDLGIEEGNEQFF. Here the CDR3 DNA reads TGTGCCACCAGTGATTTGGGGATAGAGGAGGGAAATGAGCAGTTCTTC. V is TRBV24-1 and J is TRBJ2-1; D might be TRBD2 (6 bases). CDR3 length: 16 amino acids. Germline lookup yields CDR1 KGHDR and CDR2 SFDVKD. V was clipped by 0 bases and J by 7 bases, with 15 bases between them.